Sequencing of this T cell receptor beta chain was carried out in a study of cytomegalovirus exposure and HLA in healthy donors. As for the study in general: Drawn from HLA-typed donors, some 80 million unique TCRs were held in an early data release.

Whole-study results and caveats: In vitro checks showed that a few CMV-associated chains really do target CMV antigens. The later analysis indicated that the majority of CMV-associated TCR beta chains appeared HLA-restricted. Cytomegalovirus-associated status was assigned to around 160 TCR beta chains.

About this clone: Its antigen is as yet unknown.

The PCR made use of 60 Vbeta and 13 Jbeta primers. This table comes from immunoSEQ multiplex PCR, and its TCRdb copy is limited to in-frame clones, with some not included. The sample holds 95,000 to 110,000 clones, 60% to 70% seen once. This CDR3 comprises 16 residues. Germline loops: CDR1 SGDLS, CDR2 YYNGEE. V gave up 0 bases and J gave up 3 bases; unmatched junction bases: 7. The chain couples TRBV9 to TRBJ2-7, with 9 bases lining up with TRBD1. The receptor was isolated from a woman aged 45 to 65 in good health and CMV-seronegative. The specimen sequenced was PBMCs. The CDR3 loop reads CASSVAEADRGYEQYF. The CDR3 DNA reads as TGTGCCAGCAGCGTAGCCGAAGCGGACAGGGGCTACGAGCAGTACTTC.